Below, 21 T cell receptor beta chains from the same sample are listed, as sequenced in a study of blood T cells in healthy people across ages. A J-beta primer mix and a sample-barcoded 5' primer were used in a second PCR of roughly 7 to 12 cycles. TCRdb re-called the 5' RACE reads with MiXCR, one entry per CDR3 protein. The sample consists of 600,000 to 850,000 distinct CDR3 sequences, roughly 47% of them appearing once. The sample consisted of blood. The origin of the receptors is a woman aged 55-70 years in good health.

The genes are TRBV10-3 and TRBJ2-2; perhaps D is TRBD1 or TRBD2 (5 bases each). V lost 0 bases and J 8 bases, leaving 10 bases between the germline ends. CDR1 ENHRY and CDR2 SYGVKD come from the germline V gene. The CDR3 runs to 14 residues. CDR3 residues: CAISESRGGGELFF. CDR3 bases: TGTGCCATCAGTGAGTCGAGGGGCGGTGGGGAGCTGTTTTTT.

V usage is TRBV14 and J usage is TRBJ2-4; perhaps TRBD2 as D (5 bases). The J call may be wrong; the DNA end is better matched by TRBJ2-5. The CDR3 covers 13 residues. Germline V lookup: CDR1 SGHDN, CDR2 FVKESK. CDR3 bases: TGTGCCAGCAGCCAAGATCTACGGGGGACCCAGTACTTC. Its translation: CASSQDLRGTQYF.

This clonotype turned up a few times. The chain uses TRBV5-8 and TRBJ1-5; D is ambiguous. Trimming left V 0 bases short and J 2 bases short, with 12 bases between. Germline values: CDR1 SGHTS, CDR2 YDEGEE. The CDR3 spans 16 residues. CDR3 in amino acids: CASSLAPGRGNQPQHF. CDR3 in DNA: TGTGCCAGCAGCTTGGCCCCGGGAAGGGGCAATCAGCCCCAGCATTTT.

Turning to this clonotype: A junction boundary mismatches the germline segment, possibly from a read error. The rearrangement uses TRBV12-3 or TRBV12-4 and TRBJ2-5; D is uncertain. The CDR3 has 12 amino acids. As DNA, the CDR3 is TGTGCCAGCAGCCGAACCCAAGAGACCCGGTACTTC. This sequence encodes CASSRTQETRYF.

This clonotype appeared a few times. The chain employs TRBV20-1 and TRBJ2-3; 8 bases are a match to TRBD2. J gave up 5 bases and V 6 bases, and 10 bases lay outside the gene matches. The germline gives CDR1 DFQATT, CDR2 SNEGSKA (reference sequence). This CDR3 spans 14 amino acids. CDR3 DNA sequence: TGCAGTGCCAGACCCGGGAGGGCCAGAGATACGCAGTATTTT. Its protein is CSARPGRARDTQYF.

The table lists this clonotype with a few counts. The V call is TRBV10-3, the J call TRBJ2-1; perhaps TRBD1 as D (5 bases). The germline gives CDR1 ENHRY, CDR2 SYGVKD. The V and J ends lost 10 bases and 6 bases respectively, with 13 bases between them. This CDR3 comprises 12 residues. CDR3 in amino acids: CASLGVGNEQFF. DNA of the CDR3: TGTGCCAGCCTAGGGGTTGGCAATGAGCAGTTCTTC.

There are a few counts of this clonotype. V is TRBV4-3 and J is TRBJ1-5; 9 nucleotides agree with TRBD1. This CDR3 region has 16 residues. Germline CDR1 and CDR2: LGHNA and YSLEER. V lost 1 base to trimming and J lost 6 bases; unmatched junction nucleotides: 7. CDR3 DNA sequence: TGCGCCAGCAGCCAAGGTCTACAGGGGGCGGGTCAGCCCCAGCATTTT. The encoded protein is CASSQGLQGAGQPQHF.

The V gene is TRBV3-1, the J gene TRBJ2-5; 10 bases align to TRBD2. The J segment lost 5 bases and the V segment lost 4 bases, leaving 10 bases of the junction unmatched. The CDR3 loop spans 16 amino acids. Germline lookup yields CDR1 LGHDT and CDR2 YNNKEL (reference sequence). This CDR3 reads CASSRASGRISETQYF. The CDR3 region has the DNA TGTGCCAGCAGCCGCGCTAGCGGGAGAATCTCGGAGACCCAGTACTTC.

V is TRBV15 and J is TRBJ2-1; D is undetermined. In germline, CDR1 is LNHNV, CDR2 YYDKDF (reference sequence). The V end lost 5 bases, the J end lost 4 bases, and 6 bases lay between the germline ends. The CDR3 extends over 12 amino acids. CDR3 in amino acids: CATSVGYNEQFF. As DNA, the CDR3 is TGTGCCACCAGCGTGGGGTACAATGAGCAGTTCTTC.

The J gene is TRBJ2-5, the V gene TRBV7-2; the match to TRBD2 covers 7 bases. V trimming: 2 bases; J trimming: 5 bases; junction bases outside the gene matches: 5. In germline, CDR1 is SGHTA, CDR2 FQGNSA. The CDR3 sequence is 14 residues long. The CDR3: CASSLPPGRETQYF. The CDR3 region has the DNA TGTGCCAGCAGCTTACCCCCCGGGAGGGAGACCCAGTACTTC.

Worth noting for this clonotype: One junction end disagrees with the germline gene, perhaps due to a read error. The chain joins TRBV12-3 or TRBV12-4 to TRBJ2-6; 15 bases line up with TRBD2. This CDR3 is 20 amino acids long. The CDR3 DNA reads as TGTGCCAGCAGTTTAGCGCCGGGACTAGCGGGGGGCAGGAGGGCCAACGTCCCGACTTTC. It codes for CASSLAPGLAGGRRANVPTF.

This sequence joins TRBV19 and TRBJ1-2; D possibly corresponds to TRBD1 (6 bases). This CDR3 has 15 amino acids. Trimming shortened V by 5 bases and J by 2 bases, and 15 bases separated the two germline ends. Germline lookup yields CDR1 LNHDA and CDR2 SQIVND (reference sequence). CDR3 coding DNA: TGTGCCAGTAGTCCCATCGCGACAGGCAACTATGGCTACACCTTC. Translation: CASSPIATGNYGYTF. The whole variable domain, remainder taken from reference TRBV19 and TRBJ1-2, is DGGITQSPKYLFRKEGQNVTLSCEQNLNHDAMYWYRQDPGQGLRLIYYSQIVNDFQKGDIAEGYSVSREKKESFPLTVTSAQKNPTAFYLCASSPIATGNYGYTFGSGTRLTVV.

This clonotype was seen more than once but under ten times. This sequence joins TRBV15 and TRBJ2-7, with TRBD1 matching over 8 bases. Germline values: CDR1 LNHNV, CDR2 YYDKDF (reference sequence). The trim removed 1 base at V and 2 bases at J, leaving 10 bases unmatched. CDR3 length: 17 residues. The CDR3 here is CATSRGAGGFSAYEQYF. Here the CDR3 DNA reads TGTGCCACCAGCAGAGGGGCAGGGGGCTTCTCTGCCTACGAGCAGTACTTC.

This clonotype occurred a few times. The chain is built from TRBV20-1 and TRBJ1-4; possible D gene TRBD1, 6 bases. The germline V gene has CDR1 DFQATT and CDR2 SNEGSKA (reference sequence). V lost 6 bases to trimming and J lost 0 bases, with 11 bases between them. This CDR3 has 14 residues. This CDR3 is CSARQDATNEKLFF. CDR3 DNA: TGCAGTGCCCGACAGGATGCAACTAATGAAAAACTGTTTTTT.

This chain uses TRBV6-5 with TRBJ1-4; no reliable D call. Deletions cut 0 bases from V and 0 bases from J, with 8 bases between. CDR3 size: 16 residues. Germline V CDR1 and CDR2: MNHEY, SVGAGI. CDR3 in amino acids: CASSYSIWATNEKLFF. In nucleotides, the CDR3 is TGTGCCAGCAGTTACTCGATTTGGGCAACTAATGAAAAACTGTTTTTT.

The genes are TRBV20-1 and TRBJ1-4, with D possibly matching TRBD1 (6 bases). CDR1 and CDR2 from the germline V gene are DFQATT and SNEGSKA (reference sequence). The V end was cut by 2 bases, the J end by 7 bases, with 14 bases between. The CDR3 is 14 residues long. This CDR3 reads CSARPTGFCEKLFF. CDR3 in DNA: TGCAGTGCTAGACCCACAGGGTTCTGTGAAAAACTGTTTTTT.

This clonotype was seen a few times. In DNA, the CDR3 is TGCAGTGCGTCTGACCCCGGCGGTGAAGCTTTCTTT. Residues: CSASDPGGEAFF. The chain joins TRBV20-1 to TRBJ1-1; D unclear. The CDR3 contains 12 residues. The germline V and J ends were trimmed by 6 bases and 7 bases, with 15 bases remaining between them. Germline V gives CDR1 DFQATT, CDR2 SNEGSKA (reference sequence).

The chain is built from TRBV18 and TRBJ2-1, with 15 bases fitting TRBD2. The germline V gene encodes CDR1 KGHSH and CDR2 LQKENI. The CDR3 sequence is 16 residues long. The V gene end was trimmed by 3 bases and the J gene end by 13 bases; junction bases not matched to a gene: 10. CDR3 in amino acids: CASSPGTSGRQETQFF. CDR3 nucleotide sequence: TGTGCCAGCTCACCCGGGACTAGCGGGAGGCAAGAGACCCAGTTCTTC. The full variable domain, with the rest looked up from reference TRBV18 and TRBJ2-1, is NAGVMQNPRHLVRRRGQEARLRCSPMKGHSHVYWYRQLPEEGLKFMVYLQKENIIDESGMPKERFSAEFPKEGPSILRIQQVVRGDSAAYFCASSPGTSGRQETQFFGPGTRLTVL.

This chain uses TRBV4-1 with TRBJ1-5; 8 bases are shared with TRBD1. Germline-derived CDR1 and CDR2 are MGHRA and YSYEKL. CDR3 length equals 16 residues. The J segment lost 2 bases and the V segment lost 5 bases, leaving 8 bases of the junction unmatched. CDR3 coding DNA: TGCGCCAGCAGCGCCACAGGGGGTGGTGGCAATCAGCCCCAGCATTTT. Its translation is CASSATGGGGNQPQHF.

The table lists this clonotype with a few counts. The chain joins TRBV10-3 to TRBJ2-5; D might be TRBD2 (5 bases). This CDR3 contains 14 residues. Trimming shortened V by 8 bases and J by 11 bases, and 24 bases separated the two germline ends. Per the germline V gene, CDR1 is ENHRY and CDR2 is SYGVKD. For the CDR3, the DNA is TGTGCCATCTCGATGCCAGCTGACGGGAATGAGCAGTACTTC. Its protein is CAISMPADGNEQYF.

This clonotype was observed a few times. CDR3 in DNA: TGTGCTAGTGCCCCCGCCAACTACAATGAGCAGTTCTTC. Amino acid sequence: CASAPANYNEQFF. The chain links TRBV12-5 to TRBJ2-1, with no clear D. CDR3 length: 13 amino acids. The V and J ends lost 7 bases and 3 bases respectively, with 10 bases between them. Per the germline V gene, CDR1 is LGHNT and CDR2 is FRNRAP.